This T cell receptor (beta chain) was documented in a study of blood T cell repertoires in COVID-19. The germline V gene encodes CDR1 LGHNA and CDR2 YNFKEQ. The CDR3 runs to 16 residues. Trimming cost V 3 bases and J 4 bases, with 15 bases left between them. Here immunoSEQ multiplex PCR was the method, and the copy in TCRdb shows in-frame clones only, minus some. Of tens of thousands of clones in the sample, around 90% are singletons; the top ten hold 22%. The V gene is TRBV4-2, the J gene TRBJ1-4, with a tentative D call TRBD1 (6 bases). Specimen: peripheral blood. The sequence derives from a woman aged 80 or over with COVID-19, enrolled during active disease. This CDR3 is CASSHPPGTSNEKLFF. DNA of the CDR3: TGTGCCAGCAGCCACCCCCCCGGGACAAGTAATGAAAAACTGTTTTTT.